This T cell receptor (beta chain) emerged from a study of blood T cell repertoires in COVID-19. Original handling: Amplification of reference gene primers provided the estimated nucleated cell counts. Assay: immunoSEQ multiplex PCR; the TCRdb copy retains only in-frame clones and omits some. The DNA gave D and trimming, while V, J and clone size come from that table. The sample lists around 190,000 clones, 80% to 90% seen once, with roughly 8.6% in the top ten. This clone appeared a few times. CDR3 length: 13 residues. CDR1 and CDR2 from the germline V gene are LNHDA and SQIVND (reference sequence). V was pared by 4 bases and J by 3 bases, with 9 bases between.

The clonotype was recovered from a woman aged 18-29 years who had recovered from COVID-19. Input material: PBMCs or T cells enriched from blood (not recorded which). The chain employs TRBV19 and TRBJ1-1; D gene unclear. The CDR3 DNA follows: TGTGCCAGTAGTACCCTCCGGTACACTGAAGCTTTCTTT. This codes for CASSTLRYTEAFF.